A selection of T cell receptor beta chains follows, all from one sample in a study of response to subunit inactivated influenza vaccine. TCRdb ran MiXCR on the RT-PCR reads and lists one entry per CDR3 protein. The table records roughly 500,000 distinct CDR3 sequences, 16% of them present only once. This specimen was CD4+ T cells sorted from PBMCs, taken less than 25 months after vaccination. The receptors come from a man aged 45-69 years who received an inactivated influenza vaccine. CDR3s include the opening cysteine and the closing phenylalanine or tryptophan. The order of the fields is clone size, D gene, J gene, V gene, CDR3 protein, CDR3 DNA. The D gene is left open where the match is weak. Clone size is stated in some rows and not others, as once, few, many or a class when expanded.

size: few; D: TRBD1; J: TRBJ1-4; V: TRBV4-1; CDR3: CASSVQPGQGGEKLFF; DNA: TGCGCCAGCAGCGTCCAACCGGGACAGGGAGGTGAAAAACTGTTTTTT
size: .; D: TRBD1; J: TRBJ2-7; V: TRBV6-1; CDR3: CASKPTGDSYEQYF; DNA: TGTGCCAGCAAACCGACAGGGGACTCCTACGAGCAGTACTTC
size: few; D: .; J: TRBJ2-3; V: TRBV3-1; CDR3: CASSPGGTRTDTQYF; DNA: TGTGCCAGCAGCCCGGGCGGGACACGCACAGATACGCAGTATTTT
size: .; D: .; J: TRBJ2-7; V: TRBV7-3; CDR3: CASSQERGGEQYF; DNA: TGTGCCAGCAGCCAAGAGAGGGGAGGCGAGCAGTACTTC
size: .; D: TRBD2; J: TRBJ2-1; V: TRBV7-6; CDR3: CASSLGATSGSYNEQFF; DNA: TGTGCCAGCAGCTTAGGGGCGACTAGCGGCTCCTACAATGAGCAGTTCTTC
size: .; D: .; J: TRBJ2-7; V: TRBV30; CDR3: CAWSVQIGTRTYEQYF; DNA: TGTGCCTGGAGTGTACAAATCGGGACGCGGACCTACGAGCAGTACTTC
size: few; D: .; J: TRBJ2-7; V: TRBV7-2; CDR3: CASSLGGWDYEQYF; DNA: TGTGCCAGCAGCCTTGGCGGGTGGGACTACGAGCAGTACTTC
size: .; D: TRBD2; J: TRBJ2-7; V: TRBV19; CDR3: CVSSITLAGVEQYF; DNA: TGTGTCAGTAGTATTACCCTAGCGGGGGTCGAGCAGTACTTC
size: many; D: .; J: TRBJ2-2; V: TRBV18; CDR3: CASSRTGELFF; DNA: TGTGCCAGCTCCCGAACCGGGGAGCTGTTTTTT
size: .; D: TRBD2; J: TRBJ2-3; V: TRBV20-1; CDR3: CSARLAGGVDTQYF; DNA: TGCAGTGCTAGACTCGCGGGAGGAGTAGATACGCAGTATTTT
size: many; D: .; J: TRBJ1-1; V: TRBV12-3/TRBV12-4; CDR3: CASSSDRLNTEAFF; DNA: TGTGCCAGCAGTTCCGACAGGCTGAACACTGAAGCTTTCTTT
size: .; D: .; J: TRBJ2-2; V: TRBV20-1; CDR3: CSARWQGELFF; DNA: TGCAGTGCTAGGTGGCAGGGGGAGCTGTTTTTT
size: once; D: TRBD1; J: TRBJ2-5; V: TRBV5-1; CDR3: CASSLGPGQGAETQYF; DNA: TGCGCCAGCAGCTTGGGTCCCGGACAGGGGGCTGAGACCCAGTACTTC
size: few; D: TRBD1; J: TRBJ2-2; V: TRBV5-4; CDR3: CATDRGRTGELFF; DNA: TGTGCTACAGACAGGGGACGAACCGGGGAGCTGTTTTTT
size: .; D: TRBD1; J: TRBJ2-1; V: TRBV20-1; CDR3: CSARTGLNEQFF; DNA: TGCAGTGCACGGACAGGGTTGAATGAGCAGTTCTTC
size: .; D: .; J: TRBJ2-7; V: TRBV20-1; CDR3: CSAREPGSVFGEQYF; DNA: TGCAGTGCTAGAGAGCCGGGGTCCGTATTCGGAGAGCAGTACTTC
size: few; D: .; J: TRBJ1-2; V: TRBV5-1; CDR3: CASSLDFGLGGYTF; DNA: TGCGCCAGCAGCTTGGATTTTGGCCTTGGAGGCTACACCTTC
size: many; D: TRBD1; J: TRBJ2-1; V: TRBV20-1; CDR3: CSASVGTGGAGQFF; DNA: TGCAGTGCTAGTGTGGGGACAGGGGGCGCCGGGCAGTTCTTC
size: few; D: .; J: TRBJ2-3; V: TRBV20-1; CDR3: CSASGELTQYF; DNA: TGCAGTGCTAGTGGGGAGCTTACGCAGTATTTT
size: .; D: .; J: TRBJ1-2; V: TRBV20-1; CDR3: CSALGGDGYTF; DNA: TGCAGTGCCTTAGGCGGGGATGGCTACACCTTC
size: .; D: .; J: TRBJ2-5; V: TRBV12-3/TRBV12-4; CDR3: CASGYSQETQYF; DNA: TGTGCCAGCGGATACAGTCAAGAGACCCAGTACTTC
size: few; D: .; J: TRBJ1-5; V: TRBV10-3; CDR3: CAISESLGEQPQHF; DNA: TGTGCCATCAGTGAGTCACTAGGAGAGCAGCCCCAGCATTTT
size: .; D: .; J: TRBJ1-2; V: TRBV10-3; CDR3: CAISVGQNNYGYTF; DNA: TGTGCCATCAGTGTAGGACAGAACAACTATGGCTACACCTTC
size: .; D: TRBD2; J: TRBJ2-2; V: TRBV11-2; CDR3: CASSSGTSGRSITGELFF; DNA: TGTGCCAGCAGCTCCGGGACTAGCGGGAGGTCCATCACCGGGGAGCTGTTTTTT
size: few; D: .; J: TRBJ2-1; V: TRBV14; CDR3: CASSQDGTGLNNEQFF; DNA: TGTGCCAGCAGCCAAGATGGTACAGGCCTTAACAATGAGCAGTTCTTC
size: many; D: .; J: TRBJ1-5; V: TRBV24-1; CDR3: CATSAGSSNQPQHF; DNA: TGTGCCACCAGTGCAGGGTCGAGCAATCAGCCCCAGCATTTT
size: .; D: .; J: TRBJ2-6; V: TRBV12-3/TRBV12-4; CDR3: CASSLGFAGKANVLTF; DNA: TGTGCCAGCAGTTTGGGGTTTGCGGGAAAGGCCAACGTCCTGACTTTC
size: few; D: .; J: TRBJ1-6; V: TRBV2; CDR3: CASTDRSSYNSPLHF; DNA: TGTGCCAGCACTGACAGGAGCTCCTATAATTCACCCCTCCACTTT
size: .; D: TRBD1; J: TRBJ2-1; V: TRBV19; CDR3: CASRGTGGFLNEQFF; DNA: TGTGCCAGTAGGGGGACAGGGGGTTTCCTCAATGAGCAGTTCTTC
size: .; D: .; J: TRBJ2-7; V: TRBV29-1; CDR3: CSVAAGVDYEQYF; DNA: TGCAGCGTTGCGGCAGGGGTTGACTACGAGCAGTACTTC
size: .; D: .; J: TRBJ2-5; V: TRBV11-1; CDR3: CASSTDLKETQYF; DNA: TGTGCCAGCAGCACGGACCTTAAAGAGACCCAGTACTTC
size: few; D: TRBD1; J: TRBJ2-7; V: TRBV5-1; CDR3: CASSLEGTGAYEQYF; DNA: TGCGCCAGCAGCTTGGAGGGAACAGGGGCCTACGAGCAGTACTTC
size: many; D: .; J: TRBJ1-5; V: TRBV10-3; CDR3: CAISETPSNQPQHF; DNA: TGTGCCATCAGCGAGACACCTAGCAATCAGCCCCAGCATTTT
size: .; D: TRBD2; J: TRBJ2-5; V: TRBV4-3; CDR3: CASSHTYGRSETQYF; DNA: TGCGCCAGCAGCCACACCTACGGGAGGAGTGAGACCCAGTACTTC
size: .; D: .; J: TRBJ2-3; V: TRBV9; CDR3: CASSGRAYLSDTQYF; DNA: TGTGCCAGCAGCGGTCGGGCCTATTTATCAGATACGCAGTATTTT
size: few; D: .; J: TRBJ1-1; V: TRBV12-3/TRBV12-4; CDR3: CASNSGTANTEAFF; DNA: TGTGCCAGCAATTCCGGGACGGCGAACACTGAAGCTTTCTTT
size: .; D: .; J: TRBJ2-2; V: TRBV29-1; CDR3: CSVKLGVQGAGELFF; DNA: TGCAGCGTGAAGCTGGGTGTGCAGGGAGCCGGGGAGCTGTTTTTT
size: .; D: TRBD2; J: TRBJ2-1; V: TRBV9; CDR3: CASSVRDSGRHEQFF; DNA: TGTGCCAGCAGCGTAAGAGATAGCGGGAGGCATGAGCAGTTCTTC